The 21 T cell receptor beta chains in this list originate from one sample, sequenced in a study of blood T cell repertoires in COVID-19. The method was immunoSEQ multiplex PCR; TCRdb's version includes in-frame clones alone and lacks a portion of them. The sample records about 380,000 clones, 88% being singletons. Sequenced input: PBMCs or T cells enriched from blood (not recorded which). The receptors derive from a woman in her late teens or twenties who had recovered from COVID-19.

The chain is built from TRBV5-1 and TRBJ1-5; D unresolved. CDR3 length equals 15 residues. V lost 0 bases and J 8 bases, leaving 15 bases between the germline ends. Germline CDR1 SGHRS, CDR2 YFSETQ. The DNA for the CDR3 is TGCGCCAGCAGCTTGGCCGGGGAACTAAAGGAGCCCCAGCATTTT. Translating gives CASSLAGELKEPQHF.

The V gene is TRBV2, the J gene TRBJ1-2; D possibly corresponds to TRBD1 (5 bases). Trimming took 7 bases from V and 5 from J, leaving 17 bases between them. The CDR3 is made up of 14 amino acids. The germline gives CDR1 SNHLY, CDR2 FYNNEI. For the CDR3, the DNA is TGTGCCAGCACCCCCCAGGGCACCACTTATGGCTACACCTTC. Translation gives CASTPQGTTYGYTF. Based on the CDR3 plus reference TRBV2 and TRBJ1-2, the full variable domain is EPEVTQTPSHQVTQMGQEVILRCVPISNHLYFYWYRQILGQKVEFLVSFYNNEISEKSEIFDDQFSVERPDGSNFTLKIRSTKLEDSAMYFCASTPQGTTYGYTFGSGTRLTVV.

The chain combines TRBV27 with TRBJ2-7; 9 nucleotides match TRBD1. Trimming removed 3 bases from V and 7 bases from J; junction bases left unmatched: 10. The CDR3 covers 15 residues. CDR1 and CDR2 (germline): MNHEY, SMNVEV (reference sequence). The CDR3 DNA sequence: TGTGCCAGCAGTTTGAGACAGGGGGTACTTGTAGAGCAGTACTTC. Its translation is CASSLRQGVLVEQYF.

This clone was seen a few times. V usage is TRBV5-6 and J usage is TRBJ2-3; maybe TRBD2 (5 bases). The germline V gene encodes CDR1 SGHDT and CDR2 YYEEEE. Deletions cut 6 bases from V and 4 bases from J, with 9 bases between. The CDR3 runs to 12 residues. Written as DNA, the CDR3 is TGTGCCAGCAACGGGGTTCCAGATACGCAGTATTTT. It codes for CASNGVPDTQYF.

The V gene is TRBV6-5, the J gene TRBJ1-4; TRBD1 is a possible D gene (6 bases). CDR3 length equals 12 residues. The germline V gene encodes CDR1 MNHEY and CDR2 SVGAGI. V was clipped by 6 bases and J by 8 bases, with 10 bases between them. CDR3 sequence (DNA): TGTGCCAGCAGCGGGGACATCGAAAAACTGTTTTTT. Translated, it gives CASSGDIEKLFF.

With regard to this clone: The sample contains more than one DNA sequence encoding this CDR3. The rearrangement links TRBV7-3 to TRBJ2-7; TRBD2 might be the D (5 bases). The length of the CDR3 is 14 residues. The V and J ends lost 2 bases and 2 bases respectively, with 10 bases between them. Germline assignment: CDR1 SGHTA and CDR2 FQGTGA. The CDR3 is CASSLLSGPYEQYF. As DNA, the CDR3 is TGTGCCAGCAGCTTACTCAGCGGCCCCTACGAGCAGTACTTC. Full variable domain (outside the CDR3, taken from reference TRBV7-3 and TRBJ2-7): GAGVSQTPSNKVTEKGKYVELRCDPISGHTALYWYRQSLGQGPEFLIYFQGTGAADDSGLPNDRFFAVRPEGSVSTLKIQRTERGDSAVYLCASSLLSGPYEQYFGPGTRLTVT.

The V call is TRBV30, the J call TRBJ1-5; 9 bases align to TRBD1. This CDR3 spans 15 amino acids. Germline assignment: CDR1 GTSNPN and CDR2 SVGIG (reference sequence). The J segment lost 7 bases and the V segment lost 2 bases, leaving 9 bases of the junction unmatched. The CDR3 sequence: CAWSLGQGSSQPQHF. The DNA for the CDR3 is TGTGCCTGGAGTCTGGGACAGGGTTCTTCCCAGCCCCAGCATTTT.

The chain uses TRBV10-3 and TRBJ2-3, with TRBD2 identical over 9 bases. Looked up from germline, CDR1 is ENHRY and CDR2 is SYGVKD. Trimming cost V 1 base and J 3 bases; bases outside gene matches: 8. This CDR3 contains 17 residues. CDR3 residues: CAISEWLAGTGTDTQYF. CDR3 nucleotide sequence: TGTGCCATCAGTGAGTGGCTAGCGGGGACCGGGACAGATACGCAGTATTTT.

V and J are TRBV7-6 and TRBJ2-2, with 9 nucleotides matching TRBD1. CDR3 size: 17 residues. The germline V gene encodes CDR1 SGHVS and CDR2 FNYEAQ. Unmatched junction bases numbered 9, after V lost 2 bases and J lost 5 bases. This CDR3 is CASSLSRTGAGTGELFF. The CDR3 coding sequence is TGTGCCAGCAGCTTATCCCGGACAGGGGCAGGGACCGGGGAGCTGTTTTTT.

This sequence joins TRBV7-2 and TRBJ2-3, with 7 bases aligning to TRBD2. V trimming: 4 bases; J trimming: 7 bases; junction bases outside the gene matches: 11. There are 15 residues in the CDR3. CDR1 is SGHTA, CDR2 FQGNSA, per germline. The CDR3 spells CASSSQTSRINTQYF. In DNA form, the CDR3 reads TGTGCCAGCAGCTCCCAGACTAGCCGCATCAATACGCAGTATTTT.

To note about this clone: A much larger clone is a single base away; this may be a read error. V usage is TRBV27 and J usage is TRBJ1-5, with a weak D call TRBD1 (5 bases). Between the trimmed V and J ends, which lost 11 bases and 2 bases, there was a span of 19 bases. Looked up from germline, CDR1 is MNHEY and CDR2 is SMNVEV (reference sequence). The CDR3 sequence is 15 residues long. The CDR3 region is CARPRAGGGNQPQHF. DNA of the CDR3: TGTGCCCGCCCCCGCGCGGGGGGGGGCAATCAGCCCCAGCATTTT.

The chain carries TRBV3-1 (or the pseudogene TRBV3-2) and TRBJ2-5; the match to TRBD2 covers 8 bases. The V gene's germline CDR1 is LGHDT and CDR2 YNNKEL (reference sequence). The V and J ends lost 4 bases and 2 bases, in that order; junction bases with no gene match: 12. The CDR3 sequence is 17 residues long. CDR3: CASSPILEAGGQETQYF. CDR3 sequence (DNA): TGTGCCAGCAGCCCCATTCTCGAGGCGGGGGGTCAAGAGACCCAGTACTTC.

CDR3 DNA: TGTGCCAGCCGGTCTGGGGCCAACGTCCTGACTTTC. Protein: CASRSGANVLTF. The chain uses TRBV9 and TRBJ2-6; D call uncertain. Germline lookup yields CDR1 SGDLS and CDR2 YYNGEE. This CDR3 is 12 amino acids long. Trimming removed 7 bases from V and 1 base from J, with 3 bases in between.

This clone was counted a single time. J is TRBJ1-1 and V is TRBV6-5, with 9 bases identical to TRBD1. Trimming removed 6 bases from V and 5 bases from J; junction bases left unmatched: 4. The germline gives CDR1 MNHEY, CDR2 SVGAGI. This CDR3 comprises 13 residues. The CDR3 sequence is CASRDRGETEAFF. The DNA of the CDR3 is TGTGCCAGCAGGGACAGGGGAGAGACTGAAGCTTTCTTT.

This chain uses TRBV19 with TRBJ1-6; TRBD1 is a possible D gene (6 bases). V gave up 5 bases and J gave up 2 bases, with 10 bases separating them. Germline assignment: CDR1 LNHDA and CDR2 SQIVND (reference sequence). The CDR3 is 15 residues long. CDR3 residues: CASSWGRPYNSPLHF. The CDR3 DNA sequence: TGTGCCAGTAGTTGGGGGCGCCCCTATAATTCACCCCTCCACTTT.

The chain joins TRBV2 to TRBJ1-1, with D perhaps matching TRBD1 (6 bases). The germline V gene encodes CDR1 SNHLY and CDR2 FYNNEI. The CDR3 contains 15 residues. Trimming left V 8 bases short and J 5 bases short, with 21 bases between. The CDR3 protein is CASSLRGGVWTEAFF. In DNA form, the CDR3 reads TGTGCCAGCTCCTTAAGGGGGGGCGTATGGACTGAAGCTTTCTTT.

The rearrangement uses TRBV5-1 and TRBJ2-7; D uncertain. CDR1 and CDR2 (germline): SGHRS, YFSETQ. There are 11 residues in the CDR3. With 4 bases removed from V and 7 bases from J, the gap between germline ends came to 9 bases. In DNA form, the CDR3 reads TGCGCCAGCAGCGGTCACATGGAGCAGTACTTC. Its protein product is CASSGHMEQYF.

The chain carries TRBV9 and TRBJ1-4; 9 bases match TRBD1. Germline CDR1 is SGDLS and CDR2 is YYNGEE. Trimming removed 4 bases from V and 8 bases from J; junction bases left unmatched: 6. The CDR3 is made up of 14 amino acids. The CDR3 DNA follows: TGTGCCAGCAGCCGGGGACAGGGACGGGAAAAACTGTTTTTT. It codes for CASSRGQGREKLFF.

The rearrangement joins TRBV6-2 or TRBV6-3 to TRBJ1-6; 8 bases agree with TRBD1. V trimming: 4 bases; J trimming: 6 bases; junction bases outside the gene matches: 11. CDR1 is MNHEY, CDR2 SVGEGT, per germline. This CDR3 is built from 17 residues. CDR3 nucleotides: TGTGCCAGCAGTTCCATCCGGACAGGGAGTGCTAATTCACCCCTCCACTTT. It is translated as CASSSIRTGSANSPLHF.

V usage is TRBV11-3 and J usage is TRBJ2-1; TRBD2 aligns across 14 bases. V lost 5 bases and J lost 10; bases outside the gene matches: 4. Germline V CDR1 and CDR2: SGHNT, YENEEA. The CDR3 sequence is 14 residues long. The CDR3 coding sequence is TGTGCCAGCAGCCTGACTAGCGGGGGGGTAGAGCAGTTCTTC. It yields the protein CASSLTSGGVEQFF.

The V call is TRBV18, the J call TRBJ1-4; the match to TRBD1 covers 10 bases. The CDR3 consists of 15 residues. The J segment lost 10 bases and the V segment lost 3 bases, leaving 8 bases of the junction unmatched. Germline assignment: CDR1 KGHSH and CDR2 LQKENI. The CDR3 DNA follows: TGTGCCAGCTCACCCCCGGACAGGGGGAGTGGAAAACTGTTTTTT. Amino acid sequence: CASSPPDRGSGKLFF.